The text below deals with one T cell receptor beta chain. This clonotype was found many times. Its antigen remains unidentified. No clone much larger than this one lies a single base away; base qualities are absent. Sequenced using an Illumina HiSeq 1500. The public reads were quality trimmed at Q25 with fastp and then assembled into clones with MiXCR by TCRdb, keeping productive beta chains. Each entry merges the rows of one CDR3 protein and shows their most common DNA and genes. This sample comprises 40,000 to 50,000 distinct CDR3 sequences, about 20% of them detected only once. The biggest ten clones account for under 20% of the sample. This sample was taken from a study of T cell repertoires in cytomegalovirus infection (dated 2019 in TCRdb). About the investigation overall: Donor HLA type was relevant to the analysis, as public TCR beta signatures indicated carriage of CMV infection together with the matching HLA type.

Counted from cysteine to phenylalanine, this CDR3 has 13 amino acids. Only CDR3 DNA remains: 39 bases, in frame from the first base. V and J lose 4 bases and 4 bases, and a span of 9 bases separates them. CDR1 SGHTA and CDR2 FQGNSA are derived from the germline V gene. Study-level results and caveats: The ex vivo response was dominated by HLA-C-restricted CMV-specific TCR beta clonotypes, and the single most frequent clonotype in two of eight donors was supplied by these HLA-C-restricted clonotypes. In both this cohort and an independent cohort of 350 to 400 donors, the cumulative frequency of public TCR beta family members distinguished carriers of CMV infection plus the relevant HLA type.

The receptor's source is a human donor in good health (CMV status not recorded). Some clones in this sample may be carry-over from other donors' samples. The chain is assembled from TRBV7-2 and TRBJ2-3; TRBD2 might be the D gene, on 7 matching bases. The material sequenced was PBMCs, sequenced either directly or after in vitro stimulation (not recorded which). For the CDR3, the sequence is CASSWGGPDTQYF. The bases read TGTGCCAGCAGCTGGGGGGGGCCAGATACGCAGTATTTT.